These 9 T cell receptor beta chains originate from one sample sequenced in a study of a mutant IDH1 vaccine in newly diagnosed glioma (dated by TCRdb to the early 2020s). This sample's time point label indicates: baseline, week 1 (first vaccination visit). The treatment or condition label for this specimen denotes: pre-vaccination baseline after standard-of-care therapy. The library was made by the immunoSEQ multiplex PCR assay. Here the immuneACCESS table is served through TCRdb, limited to in-frame sequences with V and J called. Missing clones are a known gap in these copies; in checked studies unresolved V genes cover under half, and the rest lacks a known reason. The sample profile shows tens of thousands of clones; roughly 80% of them were found once. Around 1.9% of the sample lies in the top ten. This sample comprised PBMCs, obtained from a glioma patient treated with radiotherapy, temozolomide or both. The receptor source for this set is a woman aged 40-49 years with glioma.

This clone was observed a few times. V is TRBV9 and J is TRBJ1-3; D call uncertain. The CDR3 length is 14 residues. The V gene's germline CDR1 is SGDLS and CDR2 YYNGEE. The V gene lost 3 bases and the J gene lost 4 bases, with 11 bases spanning the gap. The CDR3 spells CASSARSGGNTIYF. CDR3 sequence (DNA): TGTGCCAGCAGCGCTCGGTCGGGGGGAAACACCATATATTTT.

This chain joins TRBV9 and TRBJ1-5; 10 nucleotides agree with TRBD1. Trimming cost V 0 bases and J 6 bases; bases outside gene matches: 3. The CDR3 is 15 amino acids. Germline V CDR1 and CDR2: SGDLS, YYNGEE. For the CDR3, the DNA is TGTGCCAGCAGCGTAGGACAGGGGGCGGGTCAGCCCCAGCATTTT. It yields the protein CASSVGQGAGQPQHF.

This clone occurred once. The CDR3 bases are TGTGCCAGCAGTGAAGGGGCCTCTCATTCTAACTATGGCTACACCTTC. Its translation: CASSEGASHSNYGYTF. The gene calls are TRBV25-1 and TRBJ1-2; TRBD1 might be the D (5 bases). The CDR3 consists of 16 residues. Per the germline V gene, CDR1 is MGHDK and CDR2 is SYGVNS. The germline V and J ends were trimmed by 2 bases and 0 bases, with 13 bases remaining between them.

The J gene is TRBJ2-2, the V gene TRBV4-3; 7 nucleotides align to TRBD2. CDR3 length: 16 residues. CDR1 is LGHNA and CDR2 is YSLEER in the germline V gene. V dropped 4 bases and J dropped 3; count of bases not matched to a gene: 8. The CDR3 nucleotides are TGCGCCAGCAGCCGTCTAACGGGGGGTCACACCGGGGAGCTGTTTTTT. Amino acid sequence: CASSRLTGGHTGELFF.

V usage is TRBV7-8 and J usage is TRBJ1-3, with 9 bases that match TRBD1. The germline CDR1 and CDR2 sequences are SGHVS and FQNEAQ. This CDR3 spans 17 amino acids. J gave up 0 bases and V 1 base, and 4 bases lay outside the gene matches. The CDR3 reads CASSLGTGVISGNTIYF. In DNA form, the CDR3 reads TGTGCCAGCAGCTTAGGGACAGGGGTCATCTCTGGAAACACCATATATTTT.

A single count supports this clone. The chain recombines TRBV7-9 with TRBJ2-7; TRBD2 matches at 7 bases. J gave up 2 bases and V 3 bases, and 7 bases lay outside the gene matches. The CDR3 has 15 residues. CDR1 SEHNR and CDR2 FQNEAQ come from the germline V gene (reference sequence). CDR3 sequence (DNA): TGTGCCAGCAGCTTTAGCGGGCAATCCACCTACGAGCAGTACTTC. Protein sequence: CASSFSGQSTYEQYF.

This clone appeared a single time. The chain carries TRBV2 and TRBJ2-5; 8 nucleotides line up with TRBD2. Germline lookup yields CDR1 SNHLY and CDR2 FYNNEI. V was pared by 9 bases and J by 4 bases, with 7 bases of the junction left unmatched. The CDR3 is 13 residues long. The CDR3 loop reads CASDGGAGETQYF. The CDR3 DNA follows: TGTGCCAGTGACGGGGGGGCGGGAGAGACCCAGTACTTC.

The chain links TRBV6-5 to TRBJ1-3; TRBD1 might be the D (6 bases). The V and J ends lost 2 bases and 0 bases respectively, with 8 bases between them. The CDR3 length is 15 residues. Germline CDR1 is MNHEY and CDR2 is SVGAGI. CDR3 amino acids: CASSYQGSSGNTIYF. The CDR3 DNA reads as TGTGCCAGCAGTTACCAGGGGTCCTCTGGAAACACCATATATTTT.

The chain employs TRBV4-3 and TRBJ2-3, with 7 bases lining up with TRBD2. Germline trimming cut 4 bases from V and 6 bases from J; bases unmatched to any gene: 7. Germline CDR1 LGHNA, CDR2 YSLEER. CDR3 length: 14 amino acids. The CDR3 coding sequence is TGCGCCAGCAGCCTCGGACTAGGTCTTGATACGCAGTATTTT. Protein product: CASSLGLGLDTQYF.